This T cell receptor beta chain was found in a study of clonality assessment in lymphoblastic leukemia (dated by TCRdb to between 2017 and 2018). Note on this clonotype: Its antigen specificity is not known. Base qualities are missing; no much larger clone stands one base away.

V loses 7 bases, J loses 3 bases, and the germline ends lie 12 bases apart. Taken from cysteine to phenylalanine, the CDR3 has 13 residues. Left in the record is the CDR3 DNA by itself, 39 bases read in frame from the first base. Per the germline V gene (reference sequence), LGHDT is the CDR1 and YNNKEL is the CDR2. The library was made by PCR. Sequencing was carried out with an Illumina MiSeq. Through fastp at Q25 and MiXCR, TCRdb rebuilt clones from the public reads, retaining in-frame beta chains. Rows with one shared CDR3 protein collapse into an entry with the most common genes and DNA. The sample table shows around 410 distinct CDR3 sequences, and about 32% are seen once. Approximately 18% of the sample rests with the top ten.

This TCR came from a human donor with acute lymphoblastic leukemia. Recombination joined TRBV3-1 with TRBJ1-1; TRBD1 could be the D gene, as 5 bases match. The CDR3 has the sequence CASKDRGDTEAFF. The DNA sequence is given as TGTGCCAGCAAGGACCGAGGGGACACTGAAGCTTTCTTT.